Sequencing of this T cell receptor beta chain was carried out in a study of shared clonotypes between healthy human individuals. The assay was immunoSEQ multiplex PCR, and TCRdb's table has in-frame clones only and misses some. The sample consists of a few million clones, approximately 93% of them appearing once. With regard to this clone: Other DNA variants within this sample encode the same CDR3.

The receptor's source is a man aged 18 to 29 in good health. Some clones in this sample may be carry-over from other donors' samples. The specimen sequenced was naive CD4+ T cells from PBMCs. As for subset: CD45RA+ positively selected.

The CDR3 DNA is TGTGCCAGTAGTACGGGACGAAGCACAGATACGCAGTATTTT. This translates into CASSTGRSTDTQYF. The chain uses TRBV19 and TRBJ2-3; D may correspond to TRBD1 or TRBD2 (5 bases each). Germline CDR1 LNHDA, CDR2 SQIVND (reference sequence). V was clipped by 4 bases and J by 0 bases, with 8 bases between them. The CDR3 runs 14 residues.